This T cell receptor (beta chain) came from a study of control samples from healthy donors and cancer patients. The data were produced by immunoSEQ multiplex PCR, yet TCRdb's version contains in-frame clones alone and is incomplete. Here the sample spans 150,000 to 180,000 clones, roughly 93% being singletons. After removal of 1 base from V and 1 base from J, the junction contained 2 bases not matched to a gene. CDR1 is SGDLS, CDR2 YYNGEE, per germline. The CDR3 contains 16 residues. Sequencing was performed on blood. The sequence was obtained from a man aged 45-60 years in good health. This chain links TRBV9 with TRBJ2-2; 9 bases fit TRBD2. CDR3 in DNA: TGTGCCAGCAGCGTATTAGCGGGAGTGAACACCGGGGAGCTGTTTTTT. Translating gives CASSVLAGVNTGELFF. Full variable domain (rest looked up from reference TRBV9 and TRBJ2-2): DSGVTQTPKHLITATGQRVTLRCSPRSGDLSVYWYQQSLDQGLQFLIQYYNGEERAKGNILERFSAQQFPDLHSELNLSSLELGDSALYFCASSVLAGVNTGELFFGEGSRLTVL.